This T cell receptor (beta chain) derives from a study of OX40 agonist ivuxolimab in advanced cancers. Clones were read by immunoSEQ multiplex PCR, and TCRdb kept only the in-frame ones, dropping some. Among 70,000 or so clones listed, over 80% were seen once. The sequence was obtained from an adult with an advanced solid tumor such as melanoma, head and neck, liver or kidney cancer. The starting material was CD4+ or CD8+ T cells sorted from blood, obtained in a trial of the OX40 agonist ivuxolimab.

In DNA form, the CDR3 reads TGTGCCATCAGTGAGTCAGGGGCAGGGATGAACACTGAAGCTTTCTTT. This encodes CAISESGAGMNTEAFF. This chain uses TRBV10-3 with TRBJ1-1, with TRBD1 as a possible D gene (5 bases). This CDR3 is built from 16 residues. V was trimmed by 0 bases and J by 0 bases, leaving 11 bases between them. The germline gives CDR1 ENHRY, CDR2 SYGVKD.